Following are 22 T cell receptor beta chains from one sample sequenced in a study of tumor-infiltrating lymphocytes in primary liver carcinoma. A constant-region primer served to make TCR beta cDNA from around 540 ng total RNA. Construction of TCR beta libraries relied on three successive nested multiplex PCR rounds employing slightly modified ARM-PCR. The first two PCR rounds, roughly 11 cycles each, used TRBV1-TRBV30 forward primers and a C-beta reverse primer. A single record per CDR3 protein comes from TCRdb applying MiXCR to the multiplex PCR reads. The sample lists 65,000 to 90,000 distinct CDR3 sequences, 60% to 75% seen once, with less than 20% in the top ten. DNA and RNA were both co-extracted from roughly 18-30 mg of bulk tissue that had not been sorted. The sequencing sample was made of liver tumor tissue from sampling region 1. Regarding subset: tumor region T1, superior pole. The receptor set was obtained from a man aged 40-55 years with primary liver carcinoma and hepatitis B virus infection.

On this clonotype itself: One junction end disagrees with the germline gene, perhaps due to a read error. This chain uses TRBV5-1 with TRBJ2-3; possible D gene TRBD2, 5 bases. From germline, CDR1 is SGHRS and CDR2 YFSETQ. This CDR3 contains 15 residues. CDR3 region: CASSLVSGSTDTQYF. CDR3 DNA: TGCGCCAGCAGCTTAGTTAGTGGGAGCACAGATACGCAGTATTTC.

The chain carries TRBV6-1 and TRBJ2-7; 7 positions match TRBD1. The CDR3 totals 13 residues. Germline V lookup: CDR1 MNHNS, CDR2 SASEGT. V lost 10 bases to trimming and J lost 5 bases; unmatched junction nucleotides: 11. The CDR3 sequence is CATRRDRDHEQYF. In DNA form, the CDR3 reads TGTGCCACCCGCCGGGACAGAGACCACGAGCAGTACTTC.

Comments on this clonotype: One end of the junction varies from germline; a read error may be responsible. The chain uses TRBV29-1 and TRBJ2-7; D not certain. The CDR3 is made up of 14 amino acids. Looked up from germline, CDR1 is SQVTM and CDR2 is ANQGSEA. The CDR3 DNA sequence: TGCAGTGCTACTGTGGCCATGGGGATGTACGAGGAGTACTTC. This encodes CSATVAMGMYEEYF.

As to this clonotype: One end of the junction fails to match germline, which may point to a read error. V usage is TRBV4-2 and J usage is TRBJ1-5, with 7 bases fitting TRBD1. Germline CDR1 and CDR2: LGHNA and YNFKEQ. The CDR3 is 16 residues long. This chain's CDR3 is CANSQDGGQGGQPQHF. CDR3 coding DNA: TGTGCCAACAGCCAAGATGGAGGGCAGGGGGGGCAGCCCCAACATTTT.

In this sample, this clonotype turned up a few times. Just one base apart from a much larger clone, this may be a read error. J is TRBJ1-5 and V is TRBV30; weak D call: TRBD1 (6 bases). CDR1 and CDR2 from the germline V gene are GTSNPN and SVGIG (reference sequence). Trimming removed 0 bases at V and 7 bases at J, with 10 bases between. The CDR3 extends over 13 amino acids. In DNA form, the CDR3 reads TGTGCCTGGAGTGTAACAGGGATGCAGCCCCAGCATTTT. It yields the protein CAWSVTGMQPQHF.

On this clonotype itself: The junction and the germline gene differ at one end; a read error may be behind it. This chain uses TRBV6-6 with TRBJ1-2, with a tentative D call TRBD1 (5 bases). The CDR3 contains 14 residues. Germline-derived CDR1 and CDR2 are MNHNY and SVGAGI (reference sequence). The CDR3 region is CAGSYELRGNGYTF. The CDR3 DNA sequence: TGTGCCGGCAGTTACGAATTACGGGGGAATGGCTACACCTTC.

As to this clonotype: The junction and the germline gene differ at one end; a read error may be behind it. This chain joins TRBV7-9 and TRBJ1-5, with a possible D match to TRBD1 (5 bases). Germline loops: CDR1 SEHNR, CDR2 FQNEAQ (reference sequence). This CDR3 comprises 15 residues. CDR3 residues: CVSSFSGGLGQPQHF. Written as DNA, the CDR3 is TGTGTCAGCAGCTTCAGCGGGGGTTTGGGTCAGCCCCAGCATTTC.

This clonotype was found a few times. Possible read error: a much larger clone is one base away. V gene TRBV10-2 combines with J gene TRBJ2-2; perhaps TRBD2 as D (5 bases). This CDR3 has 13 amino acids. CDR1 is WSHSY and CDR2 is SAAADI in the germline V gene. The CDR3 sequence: CASSKDFTGELLF. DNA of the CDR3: TGCGCCAGCAGCAAGGATTTCACCGGGGAGCTGCTTTTT.

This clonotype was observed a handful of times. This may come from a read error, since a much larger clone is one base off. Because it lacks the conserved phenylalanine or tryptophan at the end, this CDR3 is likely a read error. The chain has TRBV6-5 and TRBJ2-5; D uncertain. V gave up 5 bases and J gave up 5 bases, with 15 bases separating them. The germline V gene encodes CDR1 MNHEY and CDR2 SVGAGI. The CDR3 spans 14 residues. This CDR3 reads CASSTGPSEETQYL. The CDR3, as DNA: TGTGCCAGCAGTACGGGCCCCTCCGAGGAGACCCAGTACCTC.

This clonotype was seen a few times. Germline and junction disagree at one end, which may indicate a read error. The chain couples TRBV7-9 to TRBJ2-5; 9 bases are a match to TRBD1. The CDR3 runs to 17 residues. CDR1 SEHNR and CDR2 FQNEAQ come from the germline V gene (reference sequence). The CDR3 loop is CASSLTDSQGAGEIQYF. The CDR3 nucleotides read TGTGCCAGCAGTTTAACCGATTCACAGGGGGCGGGAGAGATCCAGTACTTC.

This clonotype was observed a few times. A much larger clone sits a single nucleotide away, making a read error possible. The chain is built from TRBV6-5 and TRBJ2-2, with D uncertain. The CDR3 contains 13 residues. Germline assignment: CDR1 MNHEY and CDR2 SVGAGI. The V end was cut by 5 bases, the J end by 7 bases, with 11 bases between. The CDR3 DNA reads TGTGCCAGCAGTGACCAGTCCGTCGGGGAGCTGTTTTTT. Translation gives CASSDQSVGELFF.

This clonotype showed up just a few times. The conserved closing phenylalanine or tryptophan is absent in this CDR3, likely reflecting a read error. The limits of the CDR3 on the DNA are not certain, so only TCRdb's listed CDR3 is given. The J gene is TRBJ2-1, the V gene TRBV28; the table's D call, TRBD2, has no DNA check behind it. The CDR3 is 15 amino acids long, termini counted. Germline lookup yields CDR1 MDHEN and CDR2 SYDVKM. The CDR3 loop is CASTFLSGKYNERFL.

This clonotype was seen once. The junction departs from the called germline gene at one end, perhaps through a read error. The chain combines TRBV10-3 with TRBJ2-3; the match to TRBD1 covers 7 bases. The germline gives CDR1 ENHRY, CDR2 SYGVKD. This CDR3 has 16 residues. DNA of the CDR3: TGTGCCATCGGTGAGTCGAAGGGGGCCGTCAGAGATACACAGTATTTT. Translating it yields CAIGESKGAVRDTQYF.

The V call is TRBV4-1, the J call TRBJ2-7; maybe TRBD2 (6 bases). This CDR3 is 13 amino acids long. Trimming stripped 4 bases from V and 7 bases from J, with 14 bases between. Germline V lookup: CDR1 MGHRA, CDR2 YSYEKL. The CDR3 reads CASSLDYNYEQYF. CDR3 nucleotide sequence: TGCGCCAGCAGCCTGGACTACAACTATGAGCAGTACTTC.

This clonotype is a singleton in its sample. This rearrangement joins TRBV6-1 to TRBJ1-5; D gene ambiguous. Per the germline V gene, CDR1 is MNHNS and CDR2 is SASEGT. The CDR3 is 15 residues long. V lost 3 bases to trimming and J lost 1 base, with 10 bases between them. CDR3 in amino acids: CASSDKELSNQPQHF. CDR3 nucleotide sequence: TGTGCCAGCAGTGACAAGGAGTTAAGCAATCAGCCCCAGCATTTT.

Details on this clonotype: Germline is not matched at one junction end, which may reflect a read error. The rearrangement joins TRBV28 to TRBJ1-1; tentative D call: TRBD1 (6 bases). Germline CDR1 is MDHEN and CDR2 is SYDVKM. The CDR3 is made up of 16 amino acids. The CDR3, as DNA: TGTACCAGCACCCTTGCCCTTGTGGGGGCAGGGACTGAAGCTTTCTTT. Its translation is CTSTLALVGAGTEAFF.

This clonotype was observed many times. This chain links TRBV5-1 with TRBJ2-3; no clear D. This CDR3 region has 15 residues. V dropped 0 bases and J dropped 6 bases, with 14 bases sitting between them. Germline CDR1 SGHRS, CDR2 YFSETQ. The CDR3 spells CASSLGDSSGDTQYF. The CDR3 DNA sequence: TGCGCCAGCAGCTTGGGGGATAGCTCCGGGGATACGCAGTATTTT.

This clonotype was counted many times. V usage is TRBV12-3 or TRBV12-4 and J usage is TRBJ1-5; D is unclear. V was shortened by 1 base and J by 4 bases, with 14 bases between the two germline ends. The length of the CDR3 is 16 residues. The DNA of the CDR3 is TGTGCCAGCAGTTTAGGTGCTGGGAAGGGTAATCAGCCCCAGCATTTT. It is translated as CASSLGAGKGNQPQHF.

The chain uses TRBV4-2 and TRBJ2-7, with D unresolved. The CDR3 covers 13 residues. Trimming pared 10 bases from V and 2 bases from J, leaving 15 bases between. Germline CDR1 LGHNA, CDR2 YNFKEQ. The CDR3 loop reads CAISHLLAYEQYF. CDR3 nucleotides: TGTGCCATAAGCCATCTTCTGGCCTACGAGCAGTACTTC.

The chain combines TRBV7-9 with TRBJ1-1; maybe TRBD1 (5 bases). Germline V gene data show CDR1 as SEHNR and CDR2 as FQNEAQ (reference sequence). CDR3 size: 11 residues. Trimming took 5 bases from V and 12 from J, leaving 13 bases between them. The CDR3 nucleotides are TGTGCCAGCAGCCTGGGACCCGGGACTTTCTTT. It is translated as CASSLGPGTFF.

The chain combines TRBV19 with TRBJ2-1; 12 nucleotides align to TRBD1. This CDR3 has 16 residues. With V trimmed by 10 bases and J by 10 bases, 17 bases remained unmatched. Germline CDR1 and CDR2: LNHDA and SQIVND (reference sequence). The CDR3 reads CATGTGGYSGRREQFF. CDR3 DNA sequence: TGTGCCACCGGGACAGGGGGCTATAGCGGGAGGCGGGAGCAGTTCTTC.

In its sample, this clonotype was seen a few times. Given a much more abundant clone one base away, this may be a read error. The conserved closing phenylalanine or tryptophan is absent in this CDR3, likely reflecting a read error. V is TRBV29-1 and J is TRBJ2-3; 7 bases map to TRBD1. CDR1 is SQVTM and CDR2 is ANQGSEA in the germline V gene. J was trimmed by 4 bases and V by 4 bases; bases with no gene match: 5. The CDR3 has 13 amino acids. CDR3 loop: CSVVGQGADTQYL. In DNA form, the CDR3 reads TGCAGCGTTGTTGGGCAGGGGGCAGATACGCAGTATCTT.